This paragraph covers one T cell receptor beta chain sequence. This record comes from a study of blood T cells in healthy people across ages. A sample-barcoded 5' primer and a J-beta primer mix were used in a second PCR of about 6 to 11 cycles. MiXCR, applied by TCRdb to the 5' RACE reads, yields one record per CDR3 protein. The data show roughly 800,000 distinct CDR3 sequences, roughly 64% seen once. After removal of 4 bases from V and 7 bases from J, the junction contained 12 bases not matched to a gene. CDR3 length: 17 residues. The germline V gene has CDR1 DFQATT and CDR2 SNEGSKA (reference sequence).

V usage is TRBV20-1 and J usage is TRBJ2-3; 15 positions agree with TRBD2. Sequenced input: blood. This sequence originates from a man between 25 and 39 years old in good health. The CDR3 reads CSATHPGTSGRQYTQYF. Written as DNA, the CDR3 is TGCAGTGCTACCCACCCCGGGACTAGCGGGAGGCAATATACGCAGTATTTT.